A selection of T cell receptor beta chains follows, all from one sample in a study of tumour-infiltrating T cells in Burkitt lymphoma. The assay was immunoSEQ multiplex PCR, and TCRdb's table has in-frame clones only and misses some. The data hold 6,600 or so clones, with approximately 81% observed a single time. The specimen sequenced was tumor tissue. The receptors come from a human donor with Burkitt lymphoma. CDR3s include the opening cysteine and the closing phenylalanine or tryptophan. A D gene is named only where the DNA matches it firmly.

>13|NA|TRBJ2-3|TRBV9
CASSVFGTDTQYF
TGTGCCAGCAGCGTGTTCGGCACAGATACGCAGTATTTT
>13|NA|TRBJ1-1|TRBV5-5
CASSQSGGPEAFF
TGTGCCAGCAGTCAATCTGGCGGTCCTGAAGCTTTCTTT
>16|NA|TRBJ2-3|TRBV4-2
CASSQDPPSGSDTQYF
TGTGCCAGCAGCCAGGACCCCCCCTCCGGGAGCGATACGCAGTATTTT
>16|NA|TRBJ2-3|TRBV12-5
CASGLVTGRGTDTQYF
TGTGCTAGTGGTTTGGTGACGGGACGGGGCACAGATACGCAGTATTTT
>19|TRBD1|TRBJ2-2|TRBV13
CASSSPMGTGGENTGELFF
TGTGCCAGCAGCTCTCCGATGGGGACAGGGGGCGAGAACACCGGGGAACTGTTTTTT
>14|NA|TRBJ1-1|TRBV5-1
CASSLMGPNTEAFF
TGCGCCAGCAGCTTAATGGGACCGAACACTGAAGCTTTCTTT
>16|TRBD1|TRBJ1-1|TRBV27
CASSSRLGTANTEAFF
TGTGCCAGCAGTTCACGCTTAGGGACAGCGAACACTGAAGCTTTCTTT
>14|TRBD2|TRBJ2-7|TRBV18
CASSPAGGPDEQYF
TGTGCCAGCTCACCCGCGGGAGGGCCTGACGAGCAGTACTTC
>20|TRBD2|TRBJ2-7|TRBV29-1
CSVEIPRSTLGSREGIEQYF
TGCAGCGTTGAAATCCCCAGGTCCACCCTCGGTTCACGGGAGGGAATCGAGCAGTACTTC
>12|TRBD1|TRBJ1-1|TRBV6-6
CASSYLTGPAFF
TGTGCCAGCAGTTACTTGACAGGGCCAGCTTTCTTT
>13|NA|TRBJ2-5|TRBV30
CAGGNRDRETQYF
TGTGCCGGGGGAAACCGGGACCGCGAGACCCAGTACTTC
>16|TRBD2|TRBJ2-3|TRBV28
CASELGSGTSTDTQYF
TGTGCCAGCGAATTAGGGAGCGGGACTAGCACAGATACGCAGTATTTT
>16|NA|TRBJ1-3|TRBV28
CASTLGGGASGNTIYF
TGTGCCAGCACCTTGGGGGGGGGCGCTTCTGGAAACACCATATATTTT
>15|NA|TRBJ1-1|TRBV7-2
CASSLRGHFNTEAFF
TGTGCCAGCAGCTTAAGAGGACACTTTAACACTGAAGCTTTTTTT
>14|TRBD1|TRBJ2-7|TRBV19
CASSEGQPPYEQYF
TGTGCCAGTAGCGAGGGACAGCCCCCTTACGAGCAGTACTTC
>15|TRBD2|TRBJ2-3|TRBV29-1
CSVDLAETRQSAQYF
TGCAGCGTTGACCTAGCGGAGACTCGTCAATCGGCGCAGTATTTT